This T cell receptor beta chain was recorded in a study of regulatory T cells in long-lasting Graves disease. V lost 5 bases to trimming and J lost 9 bases; unmatched junction nucleotides: 10. Germline values: CDR1 SGHVS, CDR2 FQNEAQ. The CDR3 runs to 15 residues. Of note for this clonotype: What it recognizes is unknown.

Researchers made TCR beta libraries by using iRepertoire HTBI primers and running Arm-PCR on CDR3 regions. One entry per CDR3 protein, called by TCRdb with MiXCR from the multiplex PCR reads. The sample lists a few hundred thousand distinct CDR3 sequences, 20% to 25% seen once, with approximately 27% in the top ten. Time point here: persistent/refractory GD, antithyroid drugs over 5 years with positive TRAb. PBMCs were the source of the RNA used for TCR sequencing. Study-wide results and caveats: Favored gene segments in persistent disease were TRBV28, TRBJ1-2 and TRBJ2-5.

Sequencing used peripheral blood mononuclear cells (PBMCs), obtained when the disease was refractory, from a patient treated with antithyroid drugs. This clonotype was obtained from a woman in her thirties or forties with Graves disease. The chain employs TRBV7-8 and TRBJ1-5; TRBD1 agrees at 10 bases. Here the CDR3 DNA reads TGTGCCAGCAGCCGCCGGACAGGGGGGGTGGGGCCCCAGCATTTT. As protein: CASSRRTGGVGPQHF. Based on the CDR3 plus reference TRBV7-8 and TRBJ1-5, the full variable domain is GAGVSQSPRYKVAKRGQDVALRCDPISGHVSLFWYQQALGQGPEFLTYFQNEAQLDKSGLPSDRFFAERPEGSVSTLKIQRTQQEDSAVYLCASSRRTGGVGPQHFGDGTRLSIL.